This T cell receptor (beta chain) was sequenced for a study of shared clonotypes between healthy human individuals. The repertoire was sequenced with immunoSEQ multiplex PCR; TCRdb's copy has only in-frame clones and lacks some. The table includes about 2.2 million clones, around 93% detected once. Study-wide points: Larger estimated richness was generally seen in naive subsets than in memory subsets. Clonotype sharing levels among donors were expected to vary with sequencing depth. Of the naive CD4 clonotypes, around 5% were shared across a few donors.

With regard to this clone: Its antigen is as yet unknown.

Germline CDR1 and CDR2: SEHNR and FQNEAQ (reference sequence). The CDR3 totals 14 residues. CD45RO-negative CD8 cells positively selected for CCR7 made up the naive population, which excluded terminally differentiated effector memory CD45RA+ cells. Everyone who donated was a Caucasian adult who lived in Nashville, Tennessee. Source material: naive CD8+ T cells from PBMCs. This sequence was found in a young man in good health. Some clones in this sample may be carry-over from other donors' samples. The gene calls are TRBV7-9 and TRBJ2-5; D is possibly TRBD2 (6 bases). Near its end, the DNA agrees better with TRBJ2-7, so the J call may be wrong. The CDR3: CASSLDPPGAEQYF. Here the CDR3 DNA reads TGTGCCAGCAGCTTAGACCCCCCGGGAGCCGAGCAGTACTTC.